This T cell receptor (beta chain) appears in the sequencing data of a study of a mutant IDH1 vaccine in newly diagnosed glioma. Study information: Patients came in for eight vaccinations, in weeks 1, 3, 5, 7, 11, 15, 19 and 23. Study results and caveats: Seemingly, top peripheral T cell clonotype changes bore no relation to pseudoprogression. Most patients, roughly 92%, showed vaccine-induced immune responses.

The repertoire was sequenced with immunoSEQ multiplex PCR; TCRdb's copy has only in-frame clones and lacks some. The data hold 70,000 to 95,000 clones, with 85% observed a single time. In the case of this clone: Its antigen is not known.

The CDR3 is 13 amino acids. Specified time point: week 23, last vaccination. Every vaccination contained 300 ug of the mutant IDH1 20-mer peptide and was paired with topical imiquimod. The chain has TRBV21-1 and TRBJ2-7; the table's D call TRBD2 went unverified against the DNA. TRBV21-1 constitutes a pseudogene. This clonotype was obtained from a woman in her fifties or sixties with glioma. The sample here was PBMCs, taken from a glioma patient whose treatment included an IDH1 peptide vaccine. The CDR3 DNA follows: TGTGCCAGCAGCCTCAAAATTTGGAGCGAGCAGTACTTC. Translated: CASSLKIWSEQYF.